The following is a TCR beta chain sequence with its context. Its antigen is unknown. V gave up 2 bases and J gave up 2 bases; unmatched junction bases: 7. The germline V gene encodes CDR1 SGHDN and CDR2 FVKESK. The CDR3 contains 16 residues. A primer matching the constant region was used to make TCR beta cDNA from approximately 520 ng of total RNA. A slightly modified ARM-PCR protocol with three nested multiplex PCR rounds produced these TCR beta libraries. TRBV1-TRBV30 forward primers paired with a C-beta reverse primer drove the first two PCR rounds, about 9 cycles each. TCRdb re-called the multiplex PCR reads through MiXCR, storing one row per CDR3 protein. This sample has fewer than 350,000 distinct CDR3 sequences, with about 62% found just once. The entry originates in a study of tumor-infiltrating lymphocytes in primary liver carcinoma. Study context: Roughly 3.65 to 8 million productive TCRbeta reads were obtained per sample, with similar numbers across tissue types.

Germline DNA was extracted too, while blood RNA derived from unsorted whole blood. Findings of the study overall: Whereas tumor region pairs overlapped more, tumor-adjacent and tumor-blood pairs overlapped less.

The source of this sequence is a man aged 40-50 years with primary liver carcinoma and hepatitis B virus infection. The genes are TRBV14 and TRBJ2-7, with 9 bases matching TRBD1. Sequenced input: peripheral blood. The CDR3 DNA reads as TGTGCCAGCAGCCAAATACAGGGGGCTACCCCCTACGAGCAGTACTTC. Protein product: CASSQIQGATPYEQYF.